This T cell receptor beta chain derives from a study of Tregs in tolerant kidney transplant recipients. Trimming cost V 1 base and J 7 bases; bases outside gene matches: 5. Looked up from germline, CDR1 is SGHNT and CDR2 is YYREEE (reference sequence). This CDR3 contains 14 residues. Recipients received nonmyeloablative bone marrow transplants from related graft donors, with transient mixed chimerism. Unstimulated Tregs (CD4+CD25+CD127-) and CD4+CD25- non-Tregs were sorted from PBMCs. Produced via immunoSEQ multiplex PCR; TCRdb's table is partial and in-frame only. The repertoire holds about 21,000 clones, with 81% as singletons.

The origin of this receptor is a human patient who received a combined kidney and bone marrow transplant. Part of the T cells may come from the graft donor. V usage is TRBV5-4 and J usage is TRBJ1-2, with 9 bases aligning to TRBD1. This specimen was CD8+ T cells from blood (PBMCs), taken 6 months after the transplant. CDR3 DNA: TGTGCCAGCAGCTTGACTACAGGGGGCTCTGGCTACACCTTC. It is translated as CASSLTTGGSGYTF.